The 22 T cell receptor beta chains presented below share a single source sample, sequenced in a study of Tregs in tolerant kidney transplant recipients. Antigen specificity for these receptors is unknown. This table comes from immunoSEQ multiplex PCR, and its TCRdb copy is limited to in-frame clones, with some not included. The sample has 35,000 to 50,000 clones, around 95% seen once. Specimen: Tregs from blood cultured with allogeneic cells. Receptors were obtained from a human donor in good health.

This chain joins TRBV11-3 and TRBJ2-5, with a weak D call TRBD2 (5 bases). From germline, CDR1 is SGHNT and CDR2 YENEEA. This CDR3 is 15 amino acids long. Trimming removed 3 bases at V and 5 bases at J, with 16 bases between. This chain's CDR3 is CASSLGGRTFETQYF. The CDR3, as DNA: TGTGCCAGCAGCTTGGGTGGGAGAACTTTCGAGACCCAGTACTTC.

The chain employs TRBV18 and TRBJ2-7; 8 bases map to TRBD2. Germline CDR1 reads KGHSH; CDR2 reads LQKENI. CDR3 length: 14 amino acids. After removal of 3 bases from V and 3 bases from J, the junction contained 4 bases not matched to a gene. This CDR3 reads CASSPTTSDYEQYF. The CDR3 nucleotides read TGTGCCAGCTCACCGACGACTAGCGACTACGAGCAGTACTTC.

DNA for the CDR3: TGCGCCAGCAGCAAGAGACAGAAATCTACGCAAGAGACCCAGTACTTC. Protein product: CASSKRQKSTQETQYF. The gene calls are TRBV5-1 and TRBJ2-5; weak D call: TRBD1 (5 bases). The CDR3 loop spans 16 amino acids. The V end was cut by 4 bases, the J end by 2 bases, with 18 bases between. Per germline, CDR1 SGHRS and CDR2 YFSETQ.

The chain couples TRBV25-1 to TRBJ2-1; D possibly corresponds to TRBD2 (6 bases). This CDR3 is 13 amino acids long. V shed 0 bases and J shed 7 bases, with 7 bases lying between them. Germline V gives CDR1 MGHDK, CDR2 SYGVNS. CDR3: CASSEYGGNEQFF. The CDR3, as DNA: TGTGCCAGCAGTGAATATGGAGGGAATGAGCAGTTCTTC.

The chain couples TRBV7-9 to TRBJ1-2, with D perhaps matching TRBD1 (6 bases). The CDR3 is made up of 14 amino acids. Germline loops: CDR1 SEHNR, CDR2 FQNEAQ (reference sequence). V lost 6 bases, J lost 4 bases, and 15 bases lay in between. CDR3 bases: TGTGCCAGCAGTTCTCAGGGGTACGGCTATGGCTACACCTTC. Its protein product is CASSSQGYGYGYTF.

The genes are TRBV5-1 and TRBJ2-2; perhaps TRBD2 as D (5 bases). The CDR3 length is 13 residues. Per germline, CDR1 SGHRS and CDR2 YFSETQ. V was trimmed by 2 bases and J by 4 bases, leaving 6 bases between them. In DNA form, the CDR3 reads TGCGCCAGCAGCTTCGCGGGCACCGGGGAGCTGTTTTTT. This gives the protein CASSFAGTGELFF.

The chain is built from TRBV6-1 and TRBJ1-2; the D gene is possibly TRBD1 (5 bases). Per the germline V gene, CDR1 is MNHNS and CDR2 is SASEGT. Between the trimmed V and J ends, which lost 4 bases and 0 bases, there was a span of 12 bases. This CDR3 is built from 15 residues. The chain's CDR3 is CASSATGIANYGYTF. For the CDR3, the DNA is TGTGCCAGCAGTGCCACAGGAATAGCTAACTATGGCTACACCTTC.

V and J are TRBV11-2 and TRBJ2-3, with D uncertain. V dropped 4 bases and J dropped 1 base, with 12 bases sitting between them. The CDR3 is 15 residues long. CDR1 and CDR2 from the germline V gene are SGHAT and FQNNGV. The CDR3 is CASSSVVRGTDTQYF. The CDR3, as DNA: TGTGCCAGCAGCTCGGTTGTAAGGGGCACAGATACGCAGTATTTT.

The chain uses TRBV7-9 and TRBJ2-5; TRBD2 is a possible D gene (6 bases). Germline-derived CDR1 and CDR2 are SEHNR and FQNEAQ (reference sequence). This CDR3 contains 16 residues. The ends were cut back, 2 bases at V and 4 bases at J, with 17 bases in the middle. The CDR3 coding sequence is TGTGCCAGCAGCTTATCCCACCGCGGGATCCGAGAGACCCAGTACTTC. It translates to CASSLSHRGIRETQYF.

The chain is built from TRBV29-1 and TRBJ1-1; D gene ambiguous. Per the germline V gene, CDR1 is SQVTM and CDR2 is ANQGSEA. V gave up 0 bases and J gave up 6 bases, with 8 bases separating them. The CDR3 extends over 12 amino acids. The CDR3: CSVEEGYAEAFF. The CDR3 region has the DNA TGCAGCGTTGAAGAGGGATACGCTGAAGCTTTCTTT.

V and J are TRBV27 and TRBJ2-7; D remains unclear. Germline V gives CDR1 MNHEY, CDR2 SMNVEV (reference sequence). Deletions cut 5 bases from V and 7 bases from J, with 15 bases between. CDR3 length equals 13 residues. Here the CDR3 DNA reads TGTGCCAGCAGTCCTAATTCTTTATTGGAGCAGTACTTC. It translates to CASSPNSLLEQYF.

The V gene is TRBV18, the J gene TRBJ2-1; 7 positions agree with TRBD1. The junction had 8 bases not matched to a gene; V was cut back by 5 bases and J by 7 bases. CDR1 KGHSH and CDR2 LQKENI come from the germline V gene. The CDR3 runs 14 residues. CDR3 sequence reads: CASSTMVRGNEQFF. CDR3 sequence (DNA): TGTGCCAGCTCAACCATGGTCAGGGGGAATGAGCAGTTCTTC.

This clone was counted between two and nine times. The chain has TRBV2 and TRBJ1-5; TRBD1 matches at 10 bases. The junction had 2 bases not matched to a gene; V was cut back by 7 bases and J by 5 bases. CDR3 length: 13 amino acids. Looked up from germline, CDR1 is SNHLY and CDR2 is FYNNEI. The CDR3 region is CASIGTGDQPQHF. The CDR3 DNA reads TGTGCCAGCATTGGGACAGGGGATCAGCCCCAGCATTTT. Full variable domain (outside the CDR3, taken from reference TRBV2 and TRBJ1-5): EPEVTQTPSHQVTQMGQEVILRCVPISNHLYFYWYRQILGQKVEFLVSFYNNEISEKSEIFDDQFSVERPDGSNFTLKIRSTKLEDSAMYFCASIGTGDQPQHFGDGTRLSIL.

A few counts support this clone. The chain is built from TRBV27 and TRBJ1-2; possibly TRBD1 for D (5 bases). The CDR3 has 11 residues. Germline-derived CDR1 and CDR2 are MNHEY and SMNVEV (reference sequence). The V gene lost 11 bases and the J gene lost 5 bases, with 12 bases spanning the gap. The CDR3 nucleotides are TGTGCCGCAGGGACCGTATATGGCTACACCTTC. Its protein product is CAAGTVYGYTF.

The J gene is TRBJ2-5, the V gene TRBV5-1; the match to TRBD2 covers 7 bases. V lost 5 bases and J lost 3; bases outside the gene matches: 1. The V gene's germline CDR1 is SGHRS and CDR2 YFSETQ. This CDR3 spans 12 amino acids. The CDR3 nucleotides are TGCGCCAGCAGGCTAGCGGAAGAGACCCAGTACTTC. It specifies CASRLAEETQYF.

This CDR3 reads CASSFGSGRTDTQYF. The CDR3 nucleotides read TGTGCCAGCAGCTTTGGTTCAGGACGCACAGATACGCAGTATTTT. The rearrangement uses TRBV5-6 and TRBJ2-3; no clear D. V shed 2 bases and J shed 1 base, with 11 bases lying between them. Germline values: CDR1 SGHDT, CDR2 YYEEEE. The CDR3 runs to 15 residues.

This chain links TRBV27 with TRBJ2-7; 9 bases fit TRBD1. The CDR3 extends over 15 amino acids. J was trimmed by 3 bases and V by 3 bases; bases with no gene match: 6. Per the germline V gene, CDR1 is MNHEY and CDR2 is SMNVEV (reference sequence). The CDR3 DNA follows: TGTGCCAGCAGTTTGCCGGGACAGGGACGCTACGAGCAGTACTTC. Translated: CASSLPGQGRYEQYF.

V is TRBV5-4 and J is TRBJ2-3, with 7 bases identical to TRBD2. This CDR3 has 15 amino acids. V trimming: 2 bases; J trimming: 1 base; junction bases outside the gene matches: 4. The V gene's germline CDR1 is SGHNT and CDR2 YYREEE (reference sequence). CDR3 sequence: CASSFFAGGTDTQYF. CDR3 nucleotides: TGTGCCAGCAGCTTTTTCGCGGGGGGCACAGATACGCAGTATTTT.

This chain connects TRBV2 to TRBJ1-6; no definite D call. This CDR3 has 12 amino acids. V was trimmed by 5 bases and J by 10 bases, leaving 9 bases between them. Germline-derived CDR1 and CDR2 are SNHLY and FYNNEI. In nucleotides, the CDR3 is TGTGCCAGCAGTTCACAGCTCTCACCCCTCCACTTT. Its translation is CASSSQLSPLHF.

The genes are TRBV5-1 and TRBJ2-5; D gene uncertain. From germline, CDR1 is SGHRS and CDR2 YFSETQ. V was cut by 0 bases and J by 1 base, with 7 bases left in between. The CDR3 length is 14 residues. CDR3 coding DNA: TGCGCCAGCAGCTTGGAAAGGTCCCAAGAGACCCAGTACTTC. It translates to CASSLERSQETQYF. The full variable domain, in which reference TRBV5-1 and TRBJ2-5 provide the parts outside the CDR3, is KAGVTQTPRYLIKTRGQQVTLSCSPISGHRSVSWYQQTPGQGLQFLFEYFSETQRNKGNFPGRFSGRQFSNSRSEMNVSTLELGDSALYLCASSLERSQETQYFGPGTRLLVL.

The CDR3 region is CATSRSRIATNEKLFF. CDR3 in DNA: TGTGCCACCAGCAGAAGTCGGATCGCAACTAATGAAAAACTGTTTTTT. The gene calls are TRBV15 and TRBJ1-4; D is undetermined. The CDR3 has 16 residues. Germline lookup yields CDR1 LNHNV and CDR2 YYDKDF (reference sequence). V gave up 2 bases and J gave up 0 bases, with 10 bases separating them. Filled out from reference TRBV15 and TRBJ1-4, the complete variable domain reads DAMVIQNPRYQVTQFGKPVTLSCSQTLNHNVMYWYQQKSSQAPKLLFHYYDKDFNNEADTPDNFQSRRPNTSFCFLDIRSPGLGDTAMYLCATSRSRIATNEKLFFGSGTQLSVL.

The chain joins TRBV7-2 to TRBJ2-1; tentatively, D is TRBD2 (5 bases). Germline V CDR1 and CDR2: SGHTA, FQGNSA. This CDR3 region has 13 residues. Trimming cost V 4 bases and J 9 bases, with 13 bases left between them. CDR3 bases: TGTGCCAGCAGCTGGATGAGGGCGGGTGAGCAGTTCTTC. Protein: CASSWMRAGEQFF.